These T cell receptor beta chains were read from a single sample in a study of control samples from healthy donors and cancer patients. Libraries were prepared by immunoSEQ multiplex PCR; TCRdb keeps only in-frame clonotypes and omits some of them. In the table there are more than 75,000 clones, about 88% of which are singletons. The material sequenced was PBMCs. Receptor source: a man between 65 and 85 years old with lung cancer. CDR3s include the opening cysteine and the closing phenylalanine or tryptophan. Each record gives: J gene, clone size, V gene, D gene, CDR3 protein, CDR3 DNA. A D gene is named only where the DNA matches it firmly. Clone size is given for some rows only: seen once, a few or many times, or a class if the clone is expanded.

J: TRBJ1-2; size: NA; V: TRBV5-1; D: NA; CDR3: CASSLALDGYYGYTF; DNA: TGCGCCAGCAGCTTGGCCCTCGATGGGTACTATGGCTACACCTTC
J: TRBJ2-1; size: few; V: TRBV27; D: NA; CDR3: CASGGSRNEQFF; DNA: TGTGCCAGCGGGGGGTCTAGAAATGAGCAGTTCTTC
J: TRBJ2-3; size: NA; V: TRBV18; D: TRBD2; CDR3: CASSRPGTSGGTDTQYF; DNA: TGTGCCAGCTCACGGCCCGGGACTAGCGGGGGCACAGATACGCAGTATTTT
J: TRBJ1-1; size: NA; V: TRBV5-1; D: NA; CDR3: CASTSSGEAFF; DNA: TGCGCCAGCACCTCTAGTGGTGAAGCTTTCTTT
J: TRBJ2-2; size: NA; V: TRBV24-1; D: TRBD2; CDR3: CATSDPGLAGAVGELFF; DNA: TGTGCCACCAGTGATCCGGGACTAGCGGGGGCCGTCGGGGAGCTGTTTTTT
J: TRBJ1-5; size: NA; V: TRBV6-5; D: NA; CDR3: CASSYSGVSNQPQHF; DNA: TGTGCCAGCAGTTACTCGGGGGTAAGCAATCAGCCCCAGCATTTT
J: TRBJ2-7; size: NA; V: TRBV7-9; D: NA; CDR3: CASSFGSSYEQYF; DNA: TGTGCCAGCAGCTTCGGCAGCTCCTACGAGCAGTACTTC
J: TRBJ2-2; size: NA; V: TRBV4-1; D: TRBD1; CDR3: CASSHRGTGGNTGELFF; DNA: TGCGCCAGCAGCCATAGGGGGACAGGGGGTAACACCGGGGAGCTGTTTTTT
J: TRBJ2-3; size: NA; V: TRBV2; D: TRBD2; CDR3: CASKRGVGTDTQYF; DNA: TGTGCCAGCAAGCGGGGGGTTGGCACAGATACGCAGTATTTT
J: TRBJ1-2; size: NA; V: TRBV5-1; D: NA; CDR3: CASSLSRGKDYGYTF; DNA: TGCGCCAGCAGCTTGTCCCGGGGGAAAGACTATGGCTACACCTTC
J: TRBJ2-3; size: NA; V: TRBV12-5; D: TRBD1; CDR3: CASGSGQVPDTQYF; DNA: TGTGCTAGTGGTTCTGGACAGGTTCCAGATACGCAGTATTTT
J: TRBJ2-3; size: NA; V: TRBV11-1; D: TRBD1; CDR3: CASSSSGTGKFYRYF; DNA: TGTGCCAGCAGCTCGAGCGGGACAGGGAAATTCTATCGGTATTTT
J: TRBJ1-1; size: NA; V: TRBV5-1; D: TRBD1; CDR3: CASSSRTGGTEAFF; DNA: TGCGCCAGCAGCTCTCGGACAGGGGGGACTGAAGCTTTCTTT
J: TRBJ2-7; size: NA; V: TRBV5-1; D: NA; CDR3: CASSSQPTTGASLSYEQYF; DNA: TGCGCCAGCAGCTCCCAACCAACCACTGGCGCCTCATTGAGCTACGAGCAGTACTTC
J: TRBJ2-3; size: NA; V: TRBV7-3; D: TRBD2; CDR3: CASSFFSGTSANTQYF; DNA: TGTGCCAGCAGCTTTTTTTCCGGGACTAGCGCGAATACGCAGTATTTT
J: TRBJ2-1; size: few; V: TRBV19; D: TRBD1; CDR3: CASSSQGIGQGSDEQFF; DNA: TGTGCCAGTAGTTCCCAAGGCATAGGACAGGGGAGCGATGAGCAGTTCTTC
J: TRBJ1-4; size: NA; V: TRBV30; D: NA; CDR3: CAWSPGPTNEKLFF; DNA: TGTGCCTGGAGTCCGGGACCGACTAATGAAAAACTGTTTTTT
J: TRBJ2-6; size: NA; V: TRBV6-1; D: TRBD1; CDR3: CASSDTTGDIKRSGANVLTF; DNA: TGTGCCAGCAGTGATACTACAGGGGACATCAAACGTTCTGGGGCCAACGTCCTGACTTTC
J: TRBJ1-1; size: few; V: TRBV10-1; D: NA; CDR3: CASRAEGSGNTEAFF; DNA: TGCGCCAGCAGGGCCGAGGGGAGCGGGAACACTGAAGCTTTCTTT
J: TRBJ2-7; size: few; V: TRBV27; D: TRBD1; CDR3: CASSFLDRVGEQYF; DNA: TGTGCCAGCAGTTTCCTTGACAGGGTCGGGGAGCAGTACTTC
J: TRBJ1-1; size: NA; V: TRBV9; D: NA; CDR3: CASSVGGAFTEAFF; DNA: TGTGCCAGCAGCGTTGGGGGGGCATTCACTGAAGCTTTCTTT
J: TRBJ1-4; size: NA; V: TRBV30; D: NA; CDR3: CAWTAVGNEKLFF; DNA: TGTGCCTGGACCGCCGTGGGTAATGAAAAACTGTTTTTT
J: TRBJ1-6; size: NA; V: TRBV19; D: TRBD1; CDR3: CASRERQGAYNSPLHF; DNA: TGTGCCAGTAGGGAAAGACAGGGGGCGTATAATTCACCCCTCCACTTT
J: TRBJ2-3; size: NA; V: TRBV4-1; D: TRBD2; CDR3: CASSHLPGLAGGQTGTDTQYF; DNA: TGCGCCAGCAGCCATCTACCGGGACTAGCGGGGGGGCAAACGGGCACAGATACGCAGTATTTT
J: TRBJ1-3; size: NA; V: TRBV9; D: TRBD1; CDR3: CASSRATGASSGNTIYF; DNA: TGTGCCAGCAGCCGTGCGACAGGGGCGAGCTCTGGAAACACCATATATTTT
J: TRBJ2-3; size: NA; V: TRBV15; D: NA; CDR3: CATSRNTRHRLTDTQYF; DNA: TGTGCCACCAGCAGAAACACCAGGCATCGTCTCACAGATACGCAGTATTTT
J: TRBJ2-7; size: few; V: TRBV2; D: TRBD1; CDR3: CASEGQAGNYEQYF; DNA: TGTGCCAGCGAAGGACAGGCAGGGAATTACGAGCAGTACTTC
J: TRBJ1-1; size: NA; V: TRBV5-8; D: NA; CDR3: CASSLRAGNTEAFF; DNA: TGTGCCAGCAGCTTGCGGGCCGGGAACACTGAAGCTTTCTTT
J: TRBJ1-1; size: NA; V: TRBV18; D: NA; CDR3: CASSPTAPKGNTEAFF; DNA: TGTGCCAGCTCACCAACCGCCCCTAAAGGTAACACTGAAGCTTTCTTT
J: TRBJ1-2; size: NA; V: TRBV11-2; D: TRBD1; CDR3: CASSPGPGQGSANYGYTF; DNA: TGTGCCAGCAGCCCCGGACCGGGACAGGGGAGCGCGAACTATGGCTACACCTTC
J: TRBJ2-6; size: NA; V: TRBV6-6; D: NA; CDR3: CASSRQASHSGANVLTF; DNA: TGTGCCAGCAGCCGACAGGCAAGTCATTCGGGGGCCAACGTCCTGACTTTC
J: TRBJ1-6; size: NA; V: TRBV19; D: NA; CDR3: CASCPYKPGDNSPLHF; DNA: TGTGCCAGTTGCCCTTACAAGCCTGGGGATAACTCACCCCTCCACTTT
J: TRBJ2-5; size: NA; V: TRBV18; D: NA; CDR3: CASSPLREGTQYF; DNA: TGTGCCAGCTCACCACTGCGTGAGGGGACCCAGTACTTC
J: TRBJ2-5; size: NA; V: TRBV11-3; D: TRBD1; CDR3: CASSSGQGETQYF; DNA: TGTGCCAGCAGCTCCGGACAGGGGGAGACCCAGTACTTC
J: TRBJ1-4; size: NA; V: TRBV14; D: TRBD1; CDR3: CASSPGQPNEKLFF; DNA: TGTGCCAGCAGCCCGGGACAGCCTAATGAAAAACTGTTTTTT
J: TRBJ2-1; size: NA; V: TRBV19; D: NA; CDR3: CASNYRGSEQFF; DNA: TGTGCCAGTAACTATCGAGGGTCTGAGCAGTTCTTC
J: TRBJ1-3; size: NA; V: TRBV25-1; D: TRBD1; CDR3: CATQTGAGNTIYF; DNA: TGTGCCACTCAGACAGGGGCTGGAAACACCATATATTTT
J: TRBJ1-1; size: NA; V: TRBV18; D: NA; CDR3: CASSPPGLQGERTEAFF; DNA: TGTGCCAGCTCACCACCGGGGTTACAGGGAGAACGGACTGAAGCTTTCTTT
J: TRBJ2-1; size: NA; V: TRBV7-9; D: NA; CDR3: CASSLDQVGTNLQFF; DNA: TGTGCCAGCAGCTTAGATCAAGTCGGGACGAATTTGCAGTTCTTC
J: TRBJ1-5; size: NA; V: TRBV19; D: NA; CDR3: CASSISPPGQPQHF; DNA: TGTGCCAGTAGTATATCCCCGCCAGGCCAGCCCCAGCATTTT
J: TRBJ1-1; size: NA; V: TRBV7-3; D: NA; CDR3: CASSPTSAGTEAFF; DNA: TGTGCCAGCAGCCCTACTTCGGCCGGCACTGAAGCTTTCTTT
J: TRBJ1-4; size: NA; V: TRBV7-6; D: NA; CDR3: CASSLLDATNEKLFF; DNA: TGTGCCAGCAGCCTACTCGACGCAACTAATGAAAAACTGTTTTTT
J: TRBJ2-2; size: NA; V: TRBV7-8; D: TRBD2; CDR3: CASSYILGLAGGLNTGELFF; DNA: TGTGCCAGCAGTTACATTTTGGGACTAGCGGGGGGTCTGAACACCGGGGAGCTGTTTTTT
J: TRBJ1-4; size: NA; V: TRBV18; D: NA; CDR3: CASSQGLNEKLFF; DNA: TGTGCCAGCTCACAGGGGCTTAATGAAAAACTGTTTTTT
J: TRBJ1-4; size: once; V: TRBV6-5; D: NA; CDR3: CASMGVDEKLFF; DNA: TGTGCCAGCATGGGGGTGGATGAAAAACTGTTTTTT
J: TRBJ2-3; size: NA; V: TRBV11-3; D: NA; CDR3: CASSSGRTDTQYF; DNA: TGTGCCAGCAGCTCCGGTAGGACAGATACGCAGTATTTT
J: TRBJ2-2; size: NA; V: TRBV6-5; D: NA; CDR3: CASRPLGTGELFF; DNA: TGTGCCAGCAGACCTTTAGGCACCGGGGAGCTGTTTTTT
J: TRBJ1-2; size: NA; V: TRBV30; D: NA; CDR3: CAWSVQGMPNYGYTF; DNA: TGTGCCTGGAGTGTACAAGGGATGCCTAACTATGGCTACACCTTC
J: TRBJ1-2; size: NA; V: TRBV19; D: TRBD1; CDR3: CASSPTGPAGSYGYTF; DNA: TGTGCCAGTAGTCCGACAGGGCCGGCCGGGTCCTATGGCTACACCTTC
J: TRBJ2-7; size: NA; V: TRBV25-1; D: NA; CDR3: CASSEGVPYEQYF; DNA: TGTGCCAGCAGTGAAGGCGTCCCCTACGAGCAGTACTTC
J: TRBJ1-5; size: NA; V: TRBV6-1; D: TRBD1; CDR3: CASSVGRTGANQPQHF; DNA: TGTGCCAGCAGTGTTGGTAGGACAGGGGCCAATCAGCCCCAGCATTTT
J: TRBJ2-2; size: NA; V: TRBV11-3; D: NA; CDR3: CASSPRTENTGELFF; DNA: TGTGCCAGCAGCCCGCGGACAGAGAACACCGGGGAGCTGTTTTTT
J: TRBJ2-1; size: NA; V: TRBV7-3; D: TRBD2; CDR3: CASSKTSGGDLGNEQFF; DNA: TGTGCCAGCAGCAAAACTAGCGGGGGGGACCTGGGAAATGAGCAGTTCTTC
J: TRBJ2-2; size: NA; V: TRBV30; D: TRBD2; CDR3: CAWCAGGGGTGELFF; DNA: TGTGCCTGGTGCGCGGGGGGCGGAGGGACCGGGGAGCTGTTTTTT